This T cell receptor (beta chain) was identified in a study of blood T cell repertoires in COVID-19. The study recruited people aged roughly 18 to 100 years across 20 to 30 US areas. Trimming left V 3 bases short and J 0 bases short, with 6 bases between. This CDR3 comprises 15 residues. Germline loops: CDR1 LGHNA, CDR2 YSLEER. This clone was seen a few times. Original data processing: Reference gene primer amplification gave nucleated cell count estimates. Profiled with immunoSEQ multiplex PCR; TCRdb holds only in-frame clones, not every one. V, J and clone size are taken as reported in that table, and D and trimming were inferred from the DNA itself. Among roughly 140,000 clones listed, around 84% were seen once.

The chain has TRBV4-3 and TRBJ1-6; D is possibly TRBD1 (5 bases). This clonotype was obtained from a woman between 50 and 59 years old who had been exposed to COVID-19. The sequencing sample was made of PBMCs or T cells enriched from blood (not recorded which). The CDR3 sequence is CASSQTDSYNSPLHF. CDR3 in DNA: TGCGCCAGCAGCCAGACAGACTCCTATAATTCACCCCTCCACTTT.